The entry below gives a single T cell receptor (beta chain) sequence along with its context. Its antigen remains unidentified. These data are taken from a study of T cell responses to AZD1222 COVID-19 vaccine. General study points: Spike was spanned by vaccine-associated CD4 TCRs, which were dominant at 160-218 and 743-854. Baseline seropositivity characterized only 5 or 6 AZD1222 recipients. Clonal diversity was possibly underestimated; the donors were predominantly white British and more often female.

Clones were sequenced by immunoSEQ multiplex PCR, and TCRdb holds only the in-frame ones, with some missing. Of around 150,000 clones listed, approximately 90% are singletons. The source is an adult who received the AZD1222 COVID-19 vaccine. Material: peripheral blood, obtained 28 days after the second AZD1222 dose.

The CDR3 loop reads CASSQGLSGPGGRAITYNEQFF. CDR3 nucleotides: TGTGCCAGCAGCCAGGGCTTGAGTGGCCCCGGCGGGAGGGCCATCACCTACAATGAGCAGTTCTTC. The rearrangement links TRBV3-1 (or the pseudogene TRBV3-2) to TRBJ2-1, with 9 bases that match TRBD2. Trimming took 3 bases from V and 2 from J; bases not matched to a gene: 23. The CDR3 length is 22 residues. CDR1 and CDR2 (germline): LGHDT, YNNKEL (reference sequence).